The entry below describes one T cell receptor beta chain. Antigen unknown. The method was immunoSEQ multiplex PCR; TCRdb's version includes in-frame clones alone and lacks a portion of them. There are about 150,000 clones in the sample; 88% occur only once, and approximately 2.1% lies in the top ten. This CDR3 has 16 residues. Per the germline V gene, CDR1 is KGHSH and CDR2 is LQKENI. The V gene lost 3 bases and the J gene lost 0 bases, with 12 bases spanning the gap. The entry originates in a study of T cell responses to AZD1222 COVID-19 vaccine. Study outcomes and limitations: Researchers report vaccine-associated CD4 TCRs spanning spike, with dominance at 160-218 and 743-854. Spike-specific TCR breadth and depth grew following two AZD1222 doses.

This specimen consisted of peripheral blood, obtained on day 0 of AZD1222 vaccination. The sequence derives from an adult in good health. The chain is built from TRBV18 and TRBJ1-3; TRBD1 might be the D (6 bases). The CDR3 DNA sequence: TGTGCCAGCTCACCTTTACCGGACAGCTCTGGAAACACCATATATTTT. Its translation: CASSPLPDSSGNTIYF.